The next 22 T cell receptor beta chains were all read from a single sample in a study of cytomegalovirus exposure and HLA in healthy donors. In the PCR, 60 Vbeta and 13 Jbeta primers were used. The protocol was immunoSEQ multiplex PCR, while the TCRdb copy is restricted to in-frame clones and leaves out a portion. Among around 41,000 clones listed, 60% to 70% were seen once. The sample was PBMCs. All receptors come from a man aged 35 to 55 in good health and CMV-seronegative.

This clone occurred a few times. V and J are TRBV29-1 and TRBJ1-2, with 7 bases fitting TRBD1. The CDR3 contains 13 residues. J gave up 4 bases and V 5 bases, and 7 bases lay outside the gene matches. Germline values: CDR1 SQVTM, CDR2 ANQGSEA. Here the CDR3 DNA reads TGCAGCGTTCGGACAGGCGCCCTCTATGGCTACACCTTC. Translated, it gives CSVRTGALYGYTF. The full variable domain, in which reference TRBV29-1 and TRBJ1-2 provide the parts outside the CDR3, is SAVISQKPSRDICQRGTSLTIQCQVDSQVTMMFWYRQQPGQSLTLIATANQGSEATYESGFVIDKFPISRPNLTFSTLTVSNMSPEDSSIYLCSVRTGALYGYTFGSGTRLTVV.

The chain carries TRBV5-6 and TRBJ1-6; unclear D gene. The V and J ends lost 3 bases and 10 bases respectively, with 11 bases between them. Germline loops: CDR1 SGHDT, CDR2 YYEEEE. This CDR3 has 13 residues. The CDR3 sequence: CASSSSLNSPLHF. In DNA form, the CDR3 reads TGTGCCAGCAGCTCATCACTGAACTCACCCCTCCACTTT. Together with reference TRBV5-6 and TRBJ1-6, the CDR3 gives the full variable domain: DAGVTQSPTHLIKTRGQQVTLRCSPKSGHDTVSWYQQALGQGPQFIFQYYEEEERQRGNFPDRFSGHQFPNYSSELNVNALLLGDSALYLCASSSSLNSPLHFGNGTRLTVT.

V is TRBV4-2 and J is TRBJ2-1; 14 bases are a match to TRBD2. Per germline, CDR1 LGHNA and CDR2 YNFKEQ. The CDR3 has 18 residues. J lost 5 bases, V lost 3 bases, and 9 bases had no gene match. CDR3 in DNA: TGTGCCAGCAGCCAGCAACTAGGACTAGCGGGGGGAAACAATGAGCAGTTCTTC. Translating it yields CASSQQLGLAGGNNEQFF.

The sample holds one count of this clone. V usage is TRBV7-9 and J usage is TRBJ1-4; 8 bases fit TRBD1. The CDR3 extends over 15 amino acids. V gave up 4 bases and J gave up 5 bases; unmatched junction bases: 6. Germline V gene sequence: CDR1 SEHNR, CDR2 FQNEAQ (reference sequence). CDR3 DNA sequence: TGTGCCAGCAGCTCCGGACAGGGTGCCAATGAAAAACTGTTTTTT. It codes for CASSSGQGANEKLFF.

V is TRBV30 and J is TRBJ2-3; TRBD1 aligns across 7 bases. The CDR3 extends over 14 amino acids. CDR1 GTSNPN and CDR2 SVGIG come from the germline V gene (reference sequence). Trimming removed 4 bases from V and 6 bases from J; junction bases left unmatched: 10. DNA of the CDR3: TGTGCCTGGAAGATAGACAGGGCCCAGGATACGCAGTATTTT. Amino acids: CAWKIDRAQDTQYF.

J is TRBJ1-1 and V is TRBV23-1; 8 bases agree with TRBD1. TRBV23-1 has ORF status, its function being uncertain. The CDR3 is 16 residues long. The junction had 10 bases not matched to a gene; V was cut back by 3 bases and J by 4 bases. In nucleotides, the CDR3 is TGCGCCAGCAGTCACCTGGGACAGGTGATTCCCACTGAAGCTTTCTTT. Translating gives CASSHLGQVIPTEAFF.

The rearrangement uses TRBV10-3 and TRBJ1-1; possible D gene TRBD1, 5 bases. The CDR3 has 14 residues. V was shortened by 0 bases and J by 1 base, with 6 bases between the two germline ends. CDR1 ENHRY and CDR2 SYGVKD come from the germline V gene. The CDR3 nucleotides read TGTGCCATCAGTGAGTCAAGGGGGAACACTGAAGCTTTCTTT. Protein: CAISESRGNTEAFF.

CDR3 DNA sequence: TGTGCCAGCAGCCCTGCACAGGGTGGCAATCAGCCCCAGCATTTT. Its protein is CASSPAQGGNQPQHF. The rearrangement uses TRBV7-6 and TRBJ1-5; TRBD1 is a possible D gene (6 bases). Trimming left V 5 bases short and J 2 bases short, with 13 bases between. Germline lookup yields CDR1 SGHVS and CDR2 FNYEAQ. The CDR3 is made up of 15 amino acids.

The chain has TRBV5-8 and TRBJ2-5; the match to TRBD1 covers 9 bases. This CDR3 is built from 14 residues. Trimming cost V 4 bases and J 5 bases; bases outside gene matches: 6. Germline V gene data show CDR1 as SGHTS and CDR2 as YDEGEE. The CDR3 sequence: CASSRGQGWETQYF. The CDR3 DNA reads as TGTGCCAGCAGCCGGGGACAGGGTTGGGAGACCCAGTACTTC.

This clone turned up a few times. DNA of the CDR3: TGTGCCAGCAGCAGACAGGGGAACACTGAAGCTTTCTTT. Its protein is CASSRQGNTEAFF. V and J are TRBV7-3 and TRBJ1-1; TRBD1 matches at 7 bases. Per germline, CDR1 SGHTA and CDR2 FQGTGA. The V and J ends lost 5 bases and 1 base, in that order; junction bases with no gene match: 1. The CDR3 has 13 residues. Looking up the rest from reference TRBV7-3 and TRBJ1-1 gives the full variable domain: GAGVSQTPSNKVTEKGKYVELRCDPISGHTALYWYRQSLGQGPEFLIYFQGTGAADDSGLPNDRFFAVRPEGSVSTLKIQRTERGDSAVYLCASSRQGNTEAFFGQGTRLTVV.

This clone appeared a single time. The chain has TRBV6-5 and TRBJ2-5, with D perhaps matching TRBD2 (5 bases). The ends were cut back, 6 bases at V and 5 bases at J, with 7 bases in the middle. CDR3 length: 11 residues. The germline V gene has CDR1 MNHEY and CDR2 SVGAGI. The CDR3 DNA reads TGTGCCAGCAGGCGGGCTGAGACCCAGTACTTC. Translating gives CASRRAETQYF.

The J gene is TRBJ2-7, the V gene TRBV5-1, with 11 bases lining up with TRBD1. V shed 0 bases, J shed 3 bases, and the junction held 5 bases outside the gene matches. This CDR3 contains 16 residues. CDR1 is SGHRS, CDR2 YFSETQ, per germline. The CDR3: CASSLDTGTGGYEQYF. CDR3 nucleotides: TGCGCCAGCAGCTTGGACACCGGGACAGGGGGCTACGAGCAGTACTTC. The entire variable domain, with the rest obtained from reference TRBV5-1 and TRBJ2-7, is as follows: KAGVTQTPRYLIKTRGQQVTLSCSPISGHRSVSWYQQTPGQGLQFLFEYFSETQRNKGNFPGRFSGRQFSNSRSEMNVSTLELGDSALYLCASSLDTGTGGYEQYFGPGTRLTVT.

The chain couples TRBV6-5 to TRBJ1-3; D uncertain. The germline gives CDR1 MNHEY, CDR2 SVGAGI. The V end was cut by 2 bases, the J end by 8 bases, with 13 bases between. CDR3 length: 14 residues. The CDR3 bases are TGTGCCAGCAGTTACGCACGCCACGGGGACACCATATATTTT. It encodes CASSYARHGDTIYF.

This rearrangement joins TRBV5-8 to TRBJ1-2; 9 bases map to TRBD1. Germline V gene lookup returns CDR1 SGHTS and CDR2 YDEGEE. The CDR3 has 14 residues. The junction had 4 bases not matched to a gene; V was cut back by 4 bases and J by 3 bases. CDR3 DNA sequence: TGTGCCAGCAGCCTGGACAGGGGCGACTATGGCTACACCTTC. The encoded protein is CASSLDRGDYGYTF. Full variable domain (rest looked up from reference TRBV5-8 and TRBJ1-2): EAGVTQSPTHLIKTRGQQATLRCSPISGHTSVYWYQQALGLGLQFLLWYDEGEERNRGNFPPRFSGRQFPNYSSELNVNALELEDSALYLCASSLDRGDYGYTFGSGTRLTVV.

V is TRBV6-5 and J is TRBJ2-3, with TRBD2 matching over 7 bases. V gave up 2 bases and J gave up 8 bases; unmatched junction bases: 7. Germline values: CDR1 MNHEY, CDR2 SVGAGI. The CDR3 extends over 14 amino acids. The CDR3 nucleotides are TGTGCCAGCAGTTACGGGACGCCGGGGGGTACGCAGTATTTT. Protein: CASSYGTPGGTQYF.

This chain connects TRBV29-1 to TRBJ2-3; 10 bases fit TRBD2. This CDR3 has 17 amino acids. Germline-derived CDR1 and CDR2 are SQVTM and ANQGSEA. Trimming removed 5 bases from V and 7 bases from J; junction bases left unmatched: 18. CDR3 amino acids: CSVPPPYSLAGLNTQYF. As DNA, the CDR3 is TGCAGCGTTCCACCCCCCTACTCACTAGCGGGGTTAAATACGCAGTATTTT.

The rearrangement links TRBV10-2 to TRBJ1-5; TRBD1 might be the D (6 bases). Germline CDR1 and CDR2: WSHSY and SAAADI. This CDR3 region has 14 residues. Trimming took 7 bases from V and 3 from J, leaving 13 bases between them. In DNA form, the CDR3 reads TGCGCCAGCAAACCCGGGACAACCAATCAGCCCCAGCATTTT. Its translation is CASKPGTTNQPQHF.

V usage is TRBV25-1 and J usage is TRBJ1-1, with TRBD1 identical over 10 bases. Germline CDR1 reads MGHDK; CDR2 reads SYGVNS. The CDR3 is made up of 13 amino acids. Trimming took 7 bases from V and 4 from J; bases not matched to a gene: 3. DNA for the CDR3: TGTGCCAGCATTGGACAGGGGGGCACTGAAGCTTTCTTT. It is translated as CASIGQGGTEAFF.

This chain uses TRBV6-1 with TRBJ1-5, with D uncertain. V gave up 8 bases and J gave up 6 bases, with 14 bases separating them. CDR1 MNHNS and CDR2 SASEGT come from the germline V gene. This CDR3 is built from 13 residues. The CDR3 region has the DNA TGTGCCAGCTCGTTGGGAGAGAGTCAGCCCCAGCATTTT. It translates to CASSLGESQPQHF.

This rearrangement joins TRBV5-5 to TRBJ2-5, with TRBD1 identical over 8 bases. The CDR3 runs 16 residues. Trimming took 4 bases from V and 2 from J; bases not matched to a gene: 10. Germline V CDR1 and CDR2: SGHKS, YYEKEE (reference sequence). The CDR3 sequence: CASSGGTGARQETQYF. DNA for the CDR3: TGTGCCAGCAGCGGGGGGACAGGAGCGAGACAAGAGACCCAGTACTTC.

V gene TRBV15 combines with J gene TRBJ2-1, with 7 bases aligning to TRBD1. V shed 3 bases, J shed 8 bases, and the junction held 1 base outside the gene matches. This CDR3 has 12 residues. The germline V gene has CDR1 LNHNV and CDR2 YYDKDF (reference sequence). The CDR3 loop reads CATSSDRDEQFF. The DNA for the CDR3 is TGTGCCACCAGCAGCGACAGGGATGAGCAGTTCTTC.

This clone came up a few times. The V and J genes are TRBV14 and TRBJ1-2; no definite D call. Germline V gene sequence: CDR1 SGHDN, CDR2 FVKESK. This CDR3 is built from 11 residues. Trimming took 1 base from V and 8 from J, leaving 5 bases between them. CDR3 loop: CASSQGSGYTF. The CDR3 DNA follows: TGTGCCAGCAGCCAAGGAAGCGGCTACACCTTC.